The 18 T cell receptor beta chains below all came from one sample that was sequenced in a study of blood T cell repertoires in COVID-19. Clones were sequenced by immunoSEQ multiplex PCR, and TCRdb holds only the in-frame ones, with some missing. The sample shows approximately 200,000 clones, 75% to 90% of them seen only once. Sequenced material: PBMCs or T cells enriched from blood (not recorded which). All receptors derive from a woman aged 25 to 45 who had been exposed to COVID-19.

This rearrangement joins TRBV5-1 to TRBJ1-4, with D unclear. The V end was cut by 4 bases, the J end by 6 bases, with 7 bases between. CDR1 and CDR2 from the germline V gene are SGHRS and YFSETQ. There are 12 residues in the CDR3. The CDR3, as DNA: TGCGCCAGCAGCCGGGAGGATGAAAAACTGTTTTTT. This gives the protein CASSREDEKLFF.

This chain joins TRBV5-1 and TRBJ1-5, with D uncertain. CDR1 and CDR2 (germline): SGHRS, YFSETQ. The CDR3 loop spans 15 amino acids. The V end lost 0 bases, the J end lost 6 bases, and 13 bases lay between the germline ends. The DNA for the CDR3 is TGCGCCAGCAGCTTGGCCCCGGGGTTGGGTCAGCCCCAGCATTTT. Its protein product is CASSLAPGLGQPQHF. Looking up the rest from reference TRBV5-1 and TRBJ1-5 gives the full variable domain: KAGVTQTPRYLIKTRGQQVTLSCSPISGHRSVSWYQQTPGQGLQFLFEYFSETQRNKGNFPGRFSGRQFSNSRSEMNVSTLELGDSALYLCASSLAPGLGQPQHFGDGTRLSIL.

This clone has a handful of counts. This chain uses TRBV30 with TRBJ2-7, with TRBD1 matching 10 bases. The CDR3 has 15 residues. CDR1 and CDR2 from the germline V gene are GTSNPN and SVGIG (reference sequence). The J segment lost 6 bases and the V segment lost 5 bases, leaving 13 bases of the junction unmatched. CDR3 sequence (DNA): TGTGCCTGGTTTCCACGGGACAGGGGAGCAGCCGAGCAGTACTTC. Protein product: CAWFPRDRGAAEQYF.

The chain has TRBV28 and TRBJ1-1, with D perhaps TRBD1 (6 bases). Germline values: CDR1 MDHEN, CDR2 SYDVKM. This CDR3 contains 14 residues. V was trimmed by 6 bases and J by 4 bases, leaving 15 bases between them. CDR3 region: CASSELRGGTEAFF. For the CDR3, the DNA is TGTGCCAGCAGCGAGTTACGAGGGGGCACTGAAGCTTTCTTT.

The chain recombines TRBV3-1 (or the pseudogene TRBV3-2) with TRBJ1-4; no firm D call. The CDR3 length is 14 residues. V was clipped by 0 bases and J by 0 bases, with 2 bases between them. Looked up from germline, CDR1 is LGHDT and CDR2 is YNNKEL (reference sequence). In DNA, the CDR3 is TGTGCCAGCAGCCAAGATACAACTAATGAAAAACTGTTTTTT. Its translation is CASSQDTTNEKLFF.

This chain links TRBV6-6 with TRBJ1-5, with 7 nucleotides matching TRBD1. The CDR3 has 16 residues. The junction had 6 bases not matched to a gene; V was cut back by 2 bases and J by 2 bases. The germline CDR1 and CDR2 sequences are MNHNY and SVGAGI (reference sequence). In DNA, the CDR3 is TGTGCCAGCAGTTACGGGACAGCCCGAGGCAATCAGCCCCAGCATTTT. Its translation: CASSYGTARGNQPQHF.

V is TRBV5-1 and J is TRBJ1-2; D remains unclear. The V and J ends lost 1 base and 2 bases respectively, with 9 bases between them. Germline loops: CDR1 SGHRS, CDR2 YFSETQ. The CDR3 has 14 amino acids. CDR3 coding DNA: TGCGCCAGCAGCTTGAGTACAGCAAACTATGGCTACACCTTC. Its protein is CASSLSTANYGYTF.

This clone was recorded many times. Other DNA sequences of this sample code for an identical CDR3. This rearrangement joins TRBV2 to TRBJ2-1, with 11 bases fitting TRBD2. CDR3 length: 16 amino acids. J was trimmed by 10 bases and V by 1 base; bases with no gene match: 9. Germline V CDR1 and CDR2: SNHLY, FYNNEI. The CDR3 bases are TGTGCCAGCAGTGAAGAGATAGCGGGGGGGCCGGGGGAGCAGTTCTTC. Its protein is CASSEEIAGGPGEQFF.

J is TRBJ1-1 and V is TRBV29-1; TRBD1 might be the D (6 bases). The CDR3 contains 13 residues. Between the trimmed V and J ends, which lost 3 bases and 5 bases, there was a span of 13 bases. From germline, CDR1 is SQVTM and CDR2 ANQGSEA. The CDR3 region is CSVEFGGGTEAFF. The CDR3 DNA reads TGCAGCGTTGAGTTTGGGGGCGGGACTGAAGCTTTCTTT.

This clone has a single count. This chain joins TRBV18 and TRBJ2-7; 7 bases line up with TRBD2. V shed 5 bases, J shed 2 bases, and the junction held 18 bases outside the gene matches. The CDR3 has 18 residues. Germline loops: CDR1 KGHSH, CDR2 LQKENI. CDR3 DNA: TGTGCCAGCTCAAGATTGGACCTTAGCGGGCCGATAACCTACGAGCAGTACTTC. This sequence encodes CASSRLDLSGPITYEQYF.

This clone was observed a handful of times. The V call is TRBV5-1, the J call TRBJ1-2; 11 bases match TRBD1. Germline CDR1 reads SGHRS; CDR2 reads YFSETQ. The CDR3 is made up of 14 amino acids. V gave up 5 bases and J gave up 6 bases; unmatched junction bases: 6. The CDR3 DNA sequence: TGCGCCAGCAGTTCCGGGACAGGGGGTAATGGCTACACCTTC. Translated: CASSSGTGGNGYTF.

This chain joins TRBV4-2 and TRBJ2-1, with 9 nucleotides matching TRBD1. J lost 0 bases, V lost 3 bases, and 12 bases had no gene match. This CDR3 has 19 residues. Germline loops: CDR1 LGHNA, CDR2 YNFKEQ. CDR3 coding DNA: TGTGCCAGCAGCCAGGCGACAGGGGGTGGGCCAGGCTCCTACAATGAGCAGTTCTTC. Its protein is CASSQATGGGPGSYNEQFF.

This clone was counted only a few times. V is TRBV27 and J is TRBJ1-2; TRBD1 is a possible D gene (6 bases). CDR3 size: 14 residues. Germline loops: CDR1 MNHEY, CDR2 SMNVEV (reference sequence). Trimming shortened V by 5 bases and J by 10 bases, and 20 bases separated the two germline ends. This CDR3 is CASSVWGRFKPYTF. The DNA of the CDR3 is TGTGCCAGCAGTGTTTGGGGGCGATTTAAACCCTACACCTTC.

The genes are TRBV24-1 and TRBJ2-3, with 8 nucleotides matching TRBD1. Germline assignment: CDR1 KGHDR and CDR2 SFDVKD. V lost 4 bases and J lost 0; bases outside the gene matches: 5. The CDR3 totals 16 residues. In nucleotides, the CDR3 is TGTGCCACCAGTGAGCGACAGGGGACAAGCACAGATACGCAGTATTTT. This translates into CATSERQGTSTDTQYF.

V usage is TRBV2 and J usage is TRBJ1-2; D perhaps matches TRBD1 (6 bases). The length of the CDR3 is 15 residues. CDR1 is SNHLY and CDR2 is FYNNEI in the germline V gene. V gave up 4 bases and J gave up 1 base, with 13 bases separating them. The CDR3 bases are TGTGCCAGCAGTGCGCAACAGGGCATTAACTATGGCTACACCTTC. Translation: CASSAQQGINYGYTF.

This chain connects TRBV18 to TRBJ2-7; a possible D gene is TRBD2 (6 bases). The CDR3 totals 15 residues. The germline V gene has CDR1 KGHSH and CDR2 LQKENI. The ends were cut back, 0 bases at V and 7 bases at J, with 16 bases in the middle. The CDR3 nucleotides are TGTGCCAGCTCACCACCCACCCCTACAGCGGGTGAGCAGTACTTC. It codes for CASSPPTPTAGEQYF.

The chain carries TRBV11-2 and TRBJ2-1; 9 bases fit TRBD1. The CDR3 has 16 amino acids. With 0 bases clipped from V and 4 bases from J, the junction kept 4 bases outside the gene matches. Germline V gene sequence: CDR1 SGHAT, CDR2 FQNNGV. CDR3: CASSLDAGTGYNEQFF. In nucleotides, the CDR3 is TGTGCCAGCAGCTTAGACGCCGGGACAGGGTACAATGAGCAGTTCTTC.

This clone came up many times. Here the CDR3 DNA reads TGTGCCAGTAGTATAGGGCCGGGCGAGCAGTACTTC. It translates to CASSIGPGEQYF. The V call is TRBV19, the J call TRBJ2-7; no clear D. The CDR3 has 12 amino acids. Germline values: CDR1 LNHDA, CDR2 SQIVND (reference sequence). The V end lost 1 base, the J end lost 6 bases, and 7 bases lay between the germline ends.